This TCR beta chain was found in a study of blood T cell repertoires in COVID-19. On the study more broadly: Samples came from the United States, Italy and Spain, spanning acute and convalescent COVID-19. T cells, B-cell-depleted T cells, or PBMCs provided the cDNA or gDNA that served as material.

Profiled with immunoSEQ multiplex PCR; TCRdb holds only in-frame clones, not every one. The repertoire consists of approximately 160,000 clones, with approximately 80% occurring once and the leading ten covering 10% to 15%. CDR3 length: 15 residues. Germline CDR1 reads SQVTM; CDR2 reads ANQGSEA. The V end lost 7 bases, the J end lost 0 bases, and 15 bases lay between the germline ends. This clonotype was sampled from a man between 65 and 85 years old who had recovered from COVID-19. V usage is TRBV29-1 and J usage is TRBJ1-4; the D is unclear. Input material: peripheral blood. The DNA for the CDR3 is TGCAGCGGAGGCTACGGGTATGCAACTAATGAAAAACTGTTTTTT. Amino acid sequence: CSGGYGYATNEKLFF.